This T cell receptor beta chain stems from a study of T cell responses to AZD1222 COVID-19 vaccine. Whole-study findings and limits: Baseline seropositivity characterized only a handful of AZD1222 recipients. Clonal diversity may have been underestimated, and the donors were mostly white British, with more females than males.

Sequencing was performed with immunoSEQ multiplex PCR; in TCRdb, only in-frame clones are kept and a portion is missing. The sample has around 110,000 clones; roughly 92% are singletons. Remarks on this clone: Its specificity is not known.

The V segment lost 7 bases and the J segment 4 bases; nucleotides outside the gene matches: 5. The CDR3 loop spans 14 amino acids. Germline CDR1 reads LNHDA; CDR2 reads SQIVND (reference sequence). The material sequenced was peripheral blood, taken 28 days after the second AZD1222 dose. V gene TRBV19 combines with J gene TRBJ2-7; 12 nucleotides match TRBD1. This TCR came from an adult who received the AZD1222 COVID-19 vaccine. As DNA, the CDR3 is TGTGCCAGTAAGGGACAGGGGGCGAAGTACGAGCAGTACTTC. It specifies CASKGQGAKYEQYF.